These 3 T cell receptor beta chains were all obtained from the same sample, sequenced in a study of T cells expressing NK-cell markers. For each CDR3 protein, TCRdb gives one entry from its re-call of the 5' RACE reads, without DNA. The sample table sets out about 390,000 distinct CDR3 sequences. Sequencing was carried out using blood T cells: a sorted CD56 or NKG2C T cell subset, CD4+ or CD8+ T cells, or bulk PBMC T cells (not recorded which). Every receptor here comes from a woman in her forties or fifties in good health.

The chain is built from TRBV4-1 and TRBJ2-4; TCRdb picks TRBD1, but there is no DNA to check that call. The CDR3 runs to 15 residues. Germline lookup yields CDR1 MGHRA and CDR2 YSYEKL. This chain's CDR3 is CASSQGSTGFDIQYF.

This CDR3 reads CASMRGWTDTQYF. V and J are TRBV6-5 and TRBJ2-3; TCRdb's D call of TRBD1 is untestable without DNA. Looked up from germline, CDR1 is MNHEY and CDR2 is SVGAGI. This CDR3 has 13 amino acids.

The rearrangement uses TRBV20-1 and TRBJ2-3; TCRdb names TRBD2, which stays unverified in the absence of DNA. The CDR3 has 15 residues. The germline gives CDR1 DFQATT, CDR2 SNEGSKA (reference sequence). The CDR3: CSVPLAGPGTDTQYF.